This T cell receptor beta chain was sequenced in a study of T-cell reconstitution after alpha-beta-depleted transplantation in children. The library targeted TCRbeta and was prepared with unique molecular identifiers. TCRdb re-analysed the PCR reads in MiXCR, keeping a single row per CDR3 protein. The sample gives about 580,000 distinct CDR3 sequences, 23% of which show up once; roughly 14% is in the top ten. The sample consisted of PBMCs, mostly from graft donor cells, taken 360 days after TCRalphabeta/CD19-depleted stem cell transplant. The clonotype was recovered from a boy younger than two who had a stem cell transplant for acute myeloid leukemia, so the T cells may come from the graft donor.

CDR3 in amino acids: CSAERGGLDTQYF. The CDR3 nucleotides read TGCAGTGCGGAGCGGGGGGGCTTAGATACGCAGTATTTT. V and J are TRBV20-1 and TRBJ2-3, with 10 bases aligning to TRBD2. Germline V gene data show CDR1 as DFQATT and CDR2 as SNEGSKA (reference sequence). CDR3 size: 13 residues. V was clipped by 6 bases and J by 5 bases; unmatched bases: 5.